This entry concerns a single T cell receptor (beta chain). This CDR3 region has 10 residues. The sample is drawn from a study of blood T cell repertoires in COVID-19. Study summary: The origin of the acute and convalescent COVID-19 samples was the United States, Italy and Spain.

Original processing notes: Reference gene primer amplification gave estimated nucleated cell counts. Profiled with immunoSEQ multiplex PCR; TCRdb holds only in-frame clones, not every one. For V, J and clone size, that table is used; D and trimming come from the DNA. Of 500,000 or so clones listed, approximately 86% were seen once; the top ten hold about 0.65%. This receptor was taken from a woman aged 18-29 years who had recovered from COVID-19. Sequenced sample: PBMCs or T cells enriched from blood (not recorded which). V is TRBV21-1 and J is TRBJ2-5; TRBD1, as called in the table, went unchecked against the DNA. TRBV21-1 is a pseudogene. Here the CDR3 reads CACQSETQYF. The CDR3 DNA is TGTGCCTGTCAGTCAGAGACCCAGTACTTC.